These 7 T cell receptor beta chains were all obtained from the same sample, sequenced in a study of shared clonotypes between healthy human individuals. Clones were read by immunoSEQ multiplex PCR, and TCRdb kept only the in-frame ones, dropping some. The sample lists roughly 2 million clones, 95% occurring once. The sample consisted of naive CD4+ T cells sorted from blood. Subset denoted: CD45RA+ positively selected. The source of these receptors is a young man in good health.

The chain employs TRBV5-1 and TRBJ2-5, with 8 bases lining up with TRBD1. The germline V gene has CDR1 SGHRS and CDR2 YFSETQ. CDR3 length: 16 residues. The ends lost 3 bases at V and 5 bases at J; junction bases unmatched: 12. The CDR3 sequence is CASSSPGPGGVETQYF. The CDR3 nucleotides are TGCGCCAGCAGCTCCCCCGGGCCAGGGGGCGTCGAGACCCAGTACTTC. Full variable domain (missing parts from reference TRBV5-1 and TRBJ2-5): KAGVTQTPRYLIKTRGQQVTLSCSPISGHRSVSWYQQTPGQGLQFLFEYFSETQRNKGNFPGRFSGRQFSNSRSEMNVSTLELGDSALYLCASSSPGPGGVETQYFGPGTRLLVL.

The V gene is TRBV29-1, the J gene TRBJ2-1, with 8 positions matching TRBD2. The V segment lost 7 bases and the J segment 5 bases; nucleotides outside the gene matches: 7. Germline CDR1 reads SQVTM; CDR2 reads ANQGSEA. The CDR3 covers 13 residues. The CDR3 region is CSGTGTRHNEQFF. For the CDR3, the DNA is TGCAGCGGAACCGGGACTAGACACAATGAGCAGTTCTTC.

This clone was observed once. The chain is built from TRBV6-1 and TRBJ2-5, with 7 bases fitting TRBD1. This CDR3 has 14 amino acids. The ends lost 1 base at V and 7 bases at J; junction bases unmatched: 6. CDR1 is MNHNS, CDR2 SASEGT, per germline. CDR3 amino acids: CASSEVDRVGTQYF. The CDR3 DNA is TGTGCCAGCAGTGAAGTTGACAGGGTAGGGACCCAGTACTTC.

The genes are TRBV30 and TRBJ1-6; D unclear. The CDR3 runs to 16 residues. V was clipped by 0 bases and J by 9 bases, with 18 bases between them. Per the germline V gene, CDR1 is GTSNPN and CDR2 is SVGIG (reference sequence). CDR3 in amino acids: CAWSVRREMSSSPLHF. For the CDR3, the DNA is TGTGCCTGGAGTGTACGGAGGGAGATGAGCAGTTCACCCCTCCACTTT.

In regard to this clone: The same CDR3 also results from other DNA sequences found in this sample. This chain joins TRBV10-3 and TRBJ1-4; D is undetermined. From germline, CDR1 is ENHRY and CDR2 SYGVKD. The CDR3 runs to 13 residues. V was trimmed by 0 bases and J by 1 base, leaving 0 bases between them. CDR3 region: CAISESTNEKLFF. The CDR3 coding sequence is TGTGCCATCAGTGAGTCAACTAATGAAAAACTGTTTTTT.

The genes are TRBV6-6 and TRBJ2-1, with TRBD2 matching 7 bases. CDR1 is MNHNY, CDR2 SVGAGI, per germline (reference sequence). Losses at the gene ends were 5 bases for V and 5 bases for J; bases not matched to a gene: 9. CDR3 length: 15 residues. The CDR3 DNA reads TGTGCCAGCAGTACTAGCGCCCCCCGGCACAATGAGCAGTTCTTC. It codes for CASSTSAPRHNEQFF.

This clone came up a few times. The chain combines TRBV25-1 with TRBJ1-2; D call uncertain. V was shortened by 5 bases and J by 4 bases, with 11 bases between the two germline ends. The CDR3 runs 13 residues. The germline V gene encodes CDR1 MGHDK and CDR2 SYGVNS. CDR3 DNA: TGTGCCAGCAGTTCCCACAACAGCTATGGCTACACCTTC. This gives the protein CASSSHNSYGYTF.